The source of this T cell receptor (beta chain) is a study of radiotherapy plus CTLA-4 blockade in lung cancer. Overall study context: Among enrolled patients, roughly 20% responded and around 30% achieved disease control. General study points: The study found tumor-derived TCR clones expanded in blood after radiotherapy plus ipilimumab. In blood, early T cell clone dynamics reportedly predicted response best, together with interferon-beta.

V was clipped by 4 bases and J by 5 bases; unmatched bases: 7. Germline V gene data show CDR1 as SGHRS and CDR2 as YFSETQ. CDR3 length: 14 amino acids. Receiving focal radiation plus CTLA-4 blockade with ipilimumab were patients who had chemo-refractory metastatic non-small-cell lung cancer. As for this clone: Its specificity is unknown.

The table came from immunoSEQ multiplex PCR; TCRdb's copy has only in-frame clones and leaves some out. Of more than 90,000 clones listed, over 65% were seen once; the top ten hold 3.3%. The starting material was peripheral blood, obtained from a patient treated with radiotherapy plus ipilimumab. The J gene is TRBJ1-1, the V gene TRBV5-1, with TRBD1 matching 8 bases. The sequence was obtained from a human donor with non-small cell lung cancer that progressed on radiotherapy plus ipilimumab. Some clones in this sample may be carry-over from other donors' samples. The CDR3 region has the DNA TGCGCCAGCAGCCCCGGGACAGGAGGAACTGAAGCTTTCTTT. This encodes CASSPGTGGTEAFF.